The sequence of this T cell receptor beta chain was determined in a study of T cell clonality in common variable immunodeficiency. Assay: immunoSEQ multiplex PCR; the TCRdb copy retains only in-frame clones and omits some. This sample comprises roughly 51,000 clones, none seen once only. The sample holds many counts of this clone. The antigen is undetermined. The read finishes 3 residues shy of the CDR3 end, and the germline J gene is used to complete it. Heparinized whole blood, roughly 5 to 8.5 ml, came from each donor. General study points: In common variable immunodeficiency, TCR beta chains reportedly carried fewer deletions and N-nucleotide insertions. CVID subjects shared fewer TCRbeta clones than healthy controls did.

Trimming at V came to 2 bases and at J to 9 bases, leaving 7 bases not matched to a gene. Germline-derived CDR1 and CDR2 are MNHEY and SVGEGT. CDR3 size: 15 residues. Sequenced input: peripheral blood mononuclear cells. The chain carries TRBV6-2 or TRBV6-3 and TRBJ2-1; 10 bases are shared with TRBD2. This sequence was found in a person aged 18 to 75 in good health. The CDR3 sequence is CASSYDSGRYSEQFF. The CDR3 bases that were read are TGTGCCAGCAGTTACGATAGCGGGAGGTATTCTGAG.